Reported below is one T cell receptor beta chain. What it recognizes is unknown. Built from TCR beta cDNA, the libraries had unique molecular identifiers in them. TCRdb reanalysed the PCR reads using MiXCR and keeps one entry per CDR3 protein. This table holds fewer than 550,000 distinct CDR3 sequences, roughly 34% found once. The data originate from a study of post-analysis software for immune sequencing data. Study results and caveats: Higher frequency in patients than in controls was seen for a handful of TRBV segments, with TRBV5-6, TRBV5-1 and TRBV20-1 among them. Batch-mates among the samples co-clustered strongly by F measure.

Germline lookup yields CDR1 LGHDT and CDR2 YNNKEL (reference sequence). CDR3 length: 20 residues. Trimming took off 0 bases at V and 0 bases at J, with 21 bases between the two ends. This chain links TRBV3-1 with TRBJ2-1, with D hard to call. The TCR comes from a girl aged 2 to 17 with multiple sclerosis. Sequencing was performed on blood. The CDR3: CASSQERPYQIKSSYNEQFF. For the CDR3, the DNA is TGTGCCAGCAGCCAAGAAAGGCCGTACCAAATTAAAAGCTCCTACAATGAGCAGTTCTTC.